This T cell receptor (beta chain) was retrieved from a study of blood T cell repertoires in COVID-19. Study-level information: Sites in the United States, Italy and Spain provided acute and convalescent COVID-19 samples. PBMCs, B-cell-depleted T cells, or T cells were the source of the cDNA or gDNA that made up the material.

The germline V gene has CDR1 LNHDA and CDR2 SQIVND (reference sequence). J gave up 7 bases and V 5 bases, and 7 bases lay outside the gene matches. This CDR3 is 14 amino acids long. In the source study's methods: Cell counts per sample came from amplifying reference gene primers. Generated by immunoSEQ multiplex PCR, the TCRdb table keeps only in-frame clones and is missing some. From that table come the V and J calls and clone size; the DNA was used to work out D and trimming. This sample has 400,000 to 450,000 clones, with 85% to 90% found just once. While infection was still active, Seattle patients were enrolled and then followed longitudinally.

The chain combines TRBV19 with TRBJ1-5; 8 nucleotides agree with TRBD1. Sequencing was carried out using peripheral blood. This clonotype was sampled from a young man with COVID-19, enrolled during active disease. The DNA of the CDR3 is TGTGCCAGTAGTGCCCAGACAGGGGCCCAGCCCCAGCATTTT. This encodes CASSAQTGAQPQHF. Together with reference TRBV19 and TRBJ1-5, the CDR3 gives the full variable domain: DGGITQSPKYLFRKEGQNVTLSCEQNLNHDAMYWYRQDPGQGLRLIYYSQIVNDFQKGDIAEGYSVSREKKESFPLTVTSAQKNPTAFYLCASSAQTGAQPQHFGDGTRLSIL.